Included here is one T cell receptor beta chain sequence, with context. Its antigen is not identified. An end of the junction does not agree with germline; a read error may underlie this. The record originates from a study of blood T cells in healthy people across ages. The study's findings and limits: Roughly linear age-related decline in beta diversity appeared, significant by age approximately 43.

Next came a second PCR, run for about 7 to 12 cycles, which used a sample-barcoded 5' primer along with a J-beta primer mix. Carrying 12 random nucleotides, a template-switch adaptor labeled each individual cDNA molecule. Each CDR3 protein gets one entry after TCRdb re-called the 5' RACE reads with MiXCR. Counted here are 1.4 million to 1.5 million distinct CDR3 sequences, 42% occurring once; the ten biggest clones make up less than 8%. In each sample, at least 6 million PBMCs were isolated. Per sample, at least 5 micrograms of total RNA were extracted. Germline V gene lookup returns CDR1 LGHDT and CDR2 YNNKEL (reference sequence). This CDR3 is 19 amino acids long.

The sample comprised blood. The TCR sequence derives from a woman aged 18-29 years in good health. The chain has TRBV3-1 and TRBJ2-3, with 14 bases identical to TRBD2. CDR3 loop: CASSQDRTSGGSRTDTQYF. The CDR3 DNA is TGTGCCAGCAGCCAAGATAGGACTAGCGGGGGGAGCCGCACGGATACGCAGTATTTT.